The entry below gives a single T cell receptor beta chain sequence along with its context. The antigen remains undetermined. The record originates from a study of cytomegalovirus exposure and HLA in healthy donors. Findings of the study overall: In a later analysis, V- and J-gene trimming of beta chains associated with a DCLRE1C missense variant, replicated independently. More clonal expansion characterized HLA-associated TCR beta chains than equally common others in a later analysis. CMV serostatus stood as the only immune exposure information on hand.

CDR3 size: 16 residues. Germline CDR1 is GTSNPN and CDR2 is SVGIG (reference sequence). Losses at the gene ends were 5 bases for V and 5 bases for J; bases not matched to a gene: 16. 60 Vbeta and 13 Jbeta primers were used in PCR. TCRdb's copy holds only in-frame clones and misses some; the assay was immunoSEQ multiplex PCR. Of 200,000 or so clones listed, about 80% are singletons. The V and J genes are TRBV30 and TRBJ2-5; 8 bases fit TRBD2. The source is a young woman in good health and CMV-seropositive. Sequencing was done on a sample of PBMCs. CDR3 coding DNA: TGTGCCTGGGCCCGGGGGTTTGCGGGGGGCGGGGAGACCCAGTACTTC. Its translation: CAWARGFAGGGETQYF.